The rows below give T cell receptor beta chains drawn from one sample of a study of T cell responses to AZD1222 COVID-19 vaccine. The data were produced by immunoSEQ multiplex PCR, yet TCRdb's version contains in-frame clones alone and is incomplete. In the table there are 97,000 or so clones, approximately 86% of which are singletons. The input for sequencing was peripheral blood, taken on day 0 of AZD1222 vaccination. These receptors were obtained from an adult in good health. Each CDR3 is given with its conserved first and last residue.

v_gene	j_gene	CDR3aa
TRBV21-1	TRBJ2-1	CASSTKTGQLSYNEQFF
TRBV28	TRBJ1-2	CASSWADYGYTF
TRBV27	TRBJ2-5	CASSPGTQIVETQYF
TRBV7-5	TRBJ1-3	CARSAGGSGNTIYF
TRBV25-1	TRBJ1-2	CASSDPGQGASRGYTF
TRBV10-3	TRBJ2-7	CAIRETGGPYEQYF
TRBV6-1	TRBJ2-7	CASSETGTSGYEQYF
TRBV15	TRBJ1-1	CATSPPGTGTKEAFF
TRBV4-1	TRBJ1-2	CASSQAPTNYGYTF
TRBV4-3	TRBJ1-2	CASSPSPQATYGYTF
TRBV6-5	TRBJ1-3	CASSYRTGGGNTIYF
TRBV5-1	TRBJ1-2	CASSPGGQAVYGYTF